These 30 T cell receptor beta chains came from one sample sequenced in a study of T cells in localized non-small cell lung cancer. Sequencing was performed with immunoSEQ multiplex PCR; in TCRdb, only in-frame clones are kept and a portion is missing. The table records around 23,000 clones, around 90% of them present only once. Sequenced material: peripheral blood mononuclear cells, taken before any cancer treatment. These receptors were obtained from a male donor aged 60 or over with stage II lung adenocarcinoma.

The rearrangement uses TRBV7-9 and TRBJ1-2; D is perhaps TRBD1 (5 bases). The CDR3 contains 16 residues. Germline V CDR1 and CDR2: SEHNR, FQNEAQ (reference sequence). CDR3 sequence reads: CAPGGLKFSDNYGYTF. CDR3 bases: TGTGCGCCCGGGGGGTTAAAATTCTCGGACAACTATGGCTACACCTTC.

The CDR3 loop reads CARPPGLTSYEQYF. DNA of the CDR3: TGTGCCAGGCCACCGGGACTAACCTCCTACGAGCAGTACTTC. The chain has TRBV28 and TRBJ2-7; TRBD2 aligns across 7 bases. Per germline, CDR1 MDHEN and CDR2 SYDVKM. V dropped 9 bases and J dropped 0; count of bases not matched to a gene: 8. CDR3 length: 14 amino acids.

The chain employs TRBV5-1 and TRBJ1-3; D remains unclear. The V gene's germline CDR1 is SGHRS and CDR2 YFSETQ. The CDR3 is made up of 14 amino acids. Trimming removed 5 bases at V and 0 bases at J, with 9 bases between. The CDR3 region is CASSPSGSGNTIYF. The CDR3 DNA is TGCGCCAGCAGTCCGTCCGGCTCTGGAAACACCATATATTTT.

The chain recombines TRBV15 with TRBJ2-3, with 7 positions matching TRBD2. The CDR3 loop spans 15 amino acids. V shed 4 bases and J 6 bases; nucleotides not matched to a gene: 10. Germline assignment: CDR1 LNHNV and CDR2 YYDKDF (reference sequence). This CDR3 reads CATSIGGGRSDTQYF. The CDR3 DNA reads TGTGCCACCAGCATCGGAGGCGGGAGATCTGATACGCAGTATTTT.

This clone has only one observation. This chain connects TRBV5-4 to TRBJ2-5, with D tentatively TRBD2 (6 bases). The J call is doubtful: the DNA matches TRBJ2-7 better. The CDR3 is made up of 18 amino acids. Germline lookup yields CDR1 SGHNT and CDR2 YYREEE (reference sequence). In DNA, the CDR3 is TGTGCCAGCAGCCCAGCGGGCGCTGGGGGTCTAAACTCCTACGAGCAGTACTTC. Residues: CASSPAGAGGLNSYEQYF.

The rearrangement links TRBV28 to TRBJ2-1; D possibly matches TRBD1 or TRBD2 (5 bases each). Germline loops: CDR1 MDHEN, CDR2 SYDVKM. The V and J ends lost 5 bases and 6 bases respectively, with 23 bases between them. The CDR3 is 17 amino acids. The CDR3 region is CASSIQSGTPNFNEQFF. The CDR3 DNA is TGTGCCAGCAGTATTCAATCCGGGACCCCCAACTTCAATGAGCAGTTCTTC. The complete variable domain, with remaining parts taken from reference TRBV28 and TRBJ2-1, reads DVKVTQSSRYLVKRTGEKVFLECVQDMDHENMFWYRQDPGLGLRLIYFSYDVKMKEKGDIPEGYSVSREKKERFSLILESASTNQTSMYLCASSIQSGTPNFNEQFFGPGTRLTVL.

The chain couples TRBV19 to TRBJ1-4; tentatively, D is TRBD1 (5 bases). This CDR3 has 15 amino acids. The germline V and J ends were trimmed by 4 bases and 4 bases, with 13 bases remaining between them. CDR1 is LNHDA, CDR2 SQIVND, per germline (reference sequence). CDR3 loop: CASSRRGEHNEKLFF. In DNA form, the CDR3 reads TGTGCCAGTAGTAGGCGGGGGGAACATAATGAAAAACTGTTTTTT.

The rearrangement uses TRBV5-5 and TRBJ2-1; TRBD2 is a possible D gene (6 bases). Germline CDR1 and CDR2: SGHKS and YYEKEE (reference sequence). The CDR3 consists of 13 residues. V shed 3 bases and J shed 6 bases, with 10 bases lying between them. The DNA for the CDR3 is TGTGCCAGCAGCTACGGGACTTTCAATGAGCAGTTCTTC. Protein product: CASSYGTFNEQFF.

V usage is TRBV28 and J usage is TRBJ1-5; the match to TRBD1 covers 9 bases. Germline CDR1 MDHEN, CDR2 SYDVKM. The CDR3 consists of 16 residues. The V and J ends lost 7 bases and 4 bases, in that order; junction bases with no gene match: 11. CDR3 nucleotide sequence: TGTGCCAGCATGGAAACAGGGGGCATATGGAATCAGCCCCAGCATTTT. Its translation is CASMETGGIWNQPQHF.

As DNA, the CDR3 is TGTGCCAGCAGCTTAGAACGCAGAGGCTACACCTTC. Its protein product is CASSLERRGYTF. This chain uses TRBV11-2 with TRBJ1-2, with D hard to call. This CDR3 is 12 amino acids long. V lost 0 bases, J lost 8 bases, and 7 bases lay in between. Germline CDR1 SGHAT, CDR2 FQNNGV.

The CDR3 sequence is CASSLGTGGDTQYF. In nucleotides, the CDR3 is TGCGCCAGCAGCTTGGGGACAGGGGGCGATACGCAGTATTTT. The chain employs TRBV5-1 and TRBJ2-3; 11 nucleotides agree with TRBD1. This CDR3 has 14 amino acids. CDR1 and CDR2 (germline): SGHRS, YFSETQ. Germline trimming cut 0 bases from V and 6 bases from J; bases unmatched to any gene: 0.

CDR3 DNA: TGCGCCAGCAGTGAGTCGGGGATATCGGACAGACTCAACTATGGCTACACCTTC. This codes for CASSESGISDRLNYGYTF. The V and J genes are TRBV10-1 and TRBJ1-2; D possibly corresponds to TRBD1 (6 bases). Germline CDR1 reads WNHNN; CDR2 reads SYGVQD (reference sequence). Deletions cut 0 bases from V and 2 bases from J, with 19 bases between. This CDR3 is 18 amino acids long.

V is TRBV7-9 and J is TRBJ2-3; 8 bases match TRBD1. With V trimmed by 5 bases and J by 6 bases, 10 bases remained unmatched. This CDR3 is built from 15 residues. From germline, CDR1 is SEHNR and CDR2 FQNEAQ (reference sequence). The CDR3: CASSRGQEREDTQYF. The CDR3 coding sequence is TGTGCCAGCAGCAGGGGACAGGAGCGAGAGGATACGCAGTATTTT.

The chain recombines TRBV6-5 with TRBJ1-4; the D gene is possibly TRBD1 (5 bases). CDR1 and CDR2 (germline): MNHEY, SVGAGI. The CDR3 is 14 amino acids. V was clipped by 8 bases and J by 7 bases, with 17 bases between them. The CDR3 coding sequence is TGTGCCAGCGCCATGGGGGACGGGGGTGAAAAACTGTTTTTT. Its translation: CASAMGDGGEKLFF.

This chain's CDR3 is CASSYSQSSYEQYF. CDR3 bases: TGTGCCAGCAGTTACTCGCAAAGCTCCTACGAGCAGTACTTC. The V gene is TRBV6-6, the J gene TRBJ2-7; D ambiguous. V shed 0 bases and J shed 0 bases, with 6 bases lying between them. The CDR3 totals 14 residues. The V gene's germline CDR1 is MNHNY and CDR2 SVGAGI (reference sequence).

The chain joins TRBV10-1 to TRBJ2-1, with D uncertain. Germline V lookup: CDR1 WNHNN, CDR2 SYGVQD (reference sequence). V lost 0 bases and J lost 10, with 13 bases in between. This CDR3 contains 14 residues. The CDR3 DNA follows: TGCGCCAGCAGTGAGTCTGGGCGGAGTGGAGAGCAGTTCTTC. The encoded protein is CASSESGRSGEQFF.

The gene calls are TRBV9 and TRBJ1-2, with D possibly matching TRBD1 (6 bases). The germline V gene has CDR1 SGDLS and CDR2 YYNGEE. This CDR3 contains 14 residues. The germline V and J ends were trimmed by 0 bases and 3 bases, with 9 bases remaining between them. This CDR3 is CASSVGQGHYGYTF. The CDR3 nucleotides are TGTGCCAGCAGCGTAGGGCAGGGGCACTATGGCTACACCTTC.

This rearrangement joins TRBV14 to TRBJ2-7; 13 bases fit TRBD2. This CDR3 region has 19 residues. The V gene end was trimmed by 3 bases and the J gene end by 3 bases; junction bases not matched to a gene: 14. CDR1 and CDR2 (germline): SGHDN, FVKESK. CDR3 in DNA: TGTGCCAGCAGCCATCGGGGACTAGCGGGATCCGGGCCGGGCTACGAGCAGTACTTC. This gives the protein CASSHRGLAGSGPGYEQYF.

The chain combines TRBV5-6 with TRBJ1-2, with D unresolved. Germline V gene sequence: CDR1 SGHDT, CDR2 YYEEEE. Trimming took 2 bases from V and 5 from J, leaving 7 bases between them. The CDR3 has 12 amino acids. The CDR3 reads CASSLDKYGYTF. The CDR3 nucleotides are TGTGCCAGCAGCTTAGACAAATATGGCTACACCTTC.

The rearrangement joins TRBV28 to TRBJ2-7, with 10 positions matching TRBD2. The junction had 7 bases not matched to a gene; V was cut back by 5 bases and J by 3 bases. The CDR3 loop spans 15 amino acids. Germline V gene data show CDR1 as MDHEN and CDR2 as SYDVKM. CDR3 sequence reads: CASSPSLAGYYEQYF. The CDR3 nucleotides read TGTGCCAGCAGTCCGTCACTAGCGGGATACTACGAGCAGTACTTC.

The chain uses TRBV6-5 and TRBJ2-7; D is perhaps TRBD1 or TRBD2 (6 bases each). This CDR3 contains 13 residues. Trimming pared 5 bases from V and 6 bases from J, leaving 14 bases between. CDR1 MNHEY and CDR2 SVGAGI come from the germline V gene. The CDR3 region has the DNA TGTGCCAGCAGTCCTAGTGGGGGGCGCGAGCAGTACTTC. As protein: CASSPSGGREQYF.

The CDR3 region is CASSLSADRRRTGYTF. The CDR3 region has the DNA TGTGCCAGCAGTTTATCAGCTGACAGGCGGCGAACCGGCTACACCTTC. The rearrangement uses TRBV27 and TRBJ1-2, with D perhaps TRBD1 (6 bases). Germline V gene lookup returns CDR1 MNHEY and CDR2 SMNVEV (reference sequence). CDR3 length: 16 residues. V was trimmed by 0 bases and J by 8 bases, leaving 19 bases between them.

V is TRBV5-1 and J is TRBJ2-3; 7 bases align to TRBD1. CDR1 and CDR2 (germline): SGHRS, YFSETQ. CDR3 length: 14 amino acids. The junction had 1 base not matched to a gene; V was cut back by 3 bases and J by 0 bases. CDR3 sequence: CASSSTGSTDTQYF. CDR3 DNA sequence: TGCGCCAGCAGCTCGACAGGGAGCACAGATACGCAGTATTTT.

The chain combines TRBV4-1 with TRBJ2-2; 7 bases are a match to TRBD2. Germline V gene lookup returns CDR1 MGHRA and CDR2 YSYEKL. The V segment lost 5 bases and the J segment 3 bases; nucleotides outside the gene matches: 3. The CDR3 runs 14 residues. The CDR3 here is CASSTLADTGELFF. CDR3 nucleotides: TGCGCCAGCAGCACGCTAGCGGACACCGGGGAGCTGTTTTTT.

The chain's CDR3 is CASSPLGQETQYF. The CDR3 coding sequence is TGTGCCAGTAGTCCCCTGGGTCAAGAGACCCAGTACTTC. This chain connects TRBV19 to TRBJ2-5; D is undetermined. The CDR3 is 13 residues long. Trimming took off 5 bases at V and 2 bases at J, with 9 bases between the two ends. Germline V lookup: CDR1 LNHDA, CDR2 SQIVND (reference sequence).

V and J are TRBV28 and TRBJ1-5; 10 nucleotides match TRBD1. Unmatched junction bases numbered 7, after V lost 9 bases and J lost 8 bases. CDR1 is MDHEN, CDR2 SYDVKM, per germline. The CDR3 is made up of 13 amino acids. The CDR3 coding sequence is TGTGCCAGTGAGACAGGGGGCTTAGAGCCCCAGCATTTT. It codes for CASETGGLEPQHF.

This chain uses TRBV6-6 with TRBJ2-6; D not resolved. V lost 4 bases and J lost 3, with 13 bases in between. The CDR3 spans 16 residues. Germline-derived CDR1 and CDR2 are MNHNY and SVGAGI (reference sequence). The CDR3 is CASSSPKRHGANVLTF. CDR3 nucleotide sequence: TGTGCCAGCAGTTCTCCTAAGAGGCATGGGGCCAACGTCCTGACTTTC.

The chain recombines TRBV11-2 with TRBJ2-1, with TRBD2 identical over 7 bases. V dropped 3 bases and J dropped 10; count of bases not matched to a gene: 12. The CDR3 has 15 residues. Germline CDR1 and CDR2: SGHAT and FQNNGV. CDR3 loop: CASSFRGEAGREQFF. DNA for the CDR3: TGTGCCAGCAGCTTTAGAGGGGAAGCGGGAAGGGAGCAGTTCTTC.

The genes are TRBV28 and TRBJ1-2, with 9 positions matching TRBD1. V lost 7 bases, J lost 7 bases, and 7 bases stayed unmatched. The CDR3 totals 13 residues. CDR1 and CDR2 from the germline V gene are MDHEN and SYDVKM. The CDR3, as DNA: TGTGCCAGCACTCAAGGGACAGGGCCTGGCTACACCTTC. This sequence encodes CASTQGTGPGYTF.

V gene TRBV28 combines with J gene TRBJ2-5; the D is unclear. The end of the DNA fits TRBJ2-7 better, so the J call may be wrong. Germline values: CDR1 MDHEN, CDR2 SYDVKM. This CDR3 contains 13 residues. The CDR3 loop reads CASESPISYEQYF. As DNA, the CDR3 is TGTGCCAGCGAGAGCCCCATCTCCTACGAGCAGTACTTC.